In this sample, the clone carrying this TCR beta chain turned up a few times. Its antigen is as yet unknown. A junction end diverges from the germline sequence, so it may reflect a read error. The CDR3 regions of TCR beta were amplified from RNA transcripts. A set of HTBI primers served as the primers for a first-round RT-PCR of the TCR CDR3. TCRdb analysed the multiplex PCR reads with MiXCR anew, one entry per CDR3 protein. Seen here are about 420,000 distinct CDR3 sequences, around 13% observed once, and the top ten hold about 4.9%. Stable hyperthyroidism: no ophthalmopathy progression over 18 months of follow-up. PBMCs were sourced from roughly 10 ml fresh peripheral blood. The record originates from a study of T cells in Graves' hyperthyroidism and ophthalmopathy. Overall study context: Blood was drawn when the patient was first diagnosed and still untreated. Study observations and caveats: Before onset, by a median of approximately 6.8 months, the model predicted ophthalmopathy.

The CDR3 contains 18 residues. Germline V gene lookup returns CDR1 SEHNR and CDR2 FQNEAQ (reference sequence). This receptor was taken from a woman between 18 and 29 years old with Graves' hyperthyroidism. The chain has TRBV7-9 and TRBJ2-3, with TRBD2 identical over 7 bases. The sequenced material came from blood. In DNA form, the CDR3 reads TGTGCCAGCAACTTAATCAGCCTTGGGGCGGGGGACACAGATACGCAGTATTTT. Its protein is CASNLISLGAGDTDTQYF.